Listed here is a single T cell receptor beta chain. The antigen is unknown. The sample belongs to a study of blood T cells in healthy people across ages. The study's findings and limits: Age brought a roughly linear fall in TCR beta diversity measured per million T cells.

Using a J-beta primer mix together with a sample-barcoded 5' primer, a second PCR was run for about 7 to 12 cycles. TCRdb re-called the 5' RACE reads with MiXCR, one entry per CDR3 protein. The sample consists of about 930,000 distinct CDR3 sequences, approximately 32% of them appearing once. The CDR3 totals 13 residues. V was clipped by 5 bases and J by 8 bases, with 15 bases between them. These same records also appear under a second study, on T cells of mothers and their children. According to that study: Reads obtained per mother exceeded 9 million TCR beta CDR3 reads, with several million obtained per child. None of the identified T cell clones proved to be persistent microchimeric clones.

The chain is built from TRBV12-3 or TRBV12-4 and TRBJ1-2; D unresolved. The TCR comes from a woman aged 40-49 years in good health. What was sequenced was blood. For the CDR3, the DNA is TGTGCCAGCAGTCCCGACCCCCGACGGGGCTACACCTTC. This encodes CASSPDPRRGYTF.